This TCR beta chain was captured by sequencing in a study of T cell responses to AZD1222 COVID-19 vaccine. TCRdb's table, derived via immunoSEQ multiplex PCR, lists solely in-frame clones and lacks some. The sample has 100,000 to 150,000 clones; 89% are singletons. Notes on this clone: The antigen remains unidentified. The junction differs from germline at one of its ends, possibly a read error.

Regarding the study as a whole: White British ancestry dominated among donors, who included more females, and clonal diversity was possibly underestimated.

Germline V gene sequence: CDR1 SSHAT, CDR2 FNYEAQ (reference sequence). This CDR3 region has 15 residues. The sequence derives from an adult in good health. The sample here was peripheral blood, taken on day 0 of AZD1222 vaccination. The V call is TRBV7-7, the J call TRBJ1-3; D may be TRBD1 (5 bases). This CDR3 reads CASSSDGGSGNTIYF. In DNA form, the CDR3 reads TGTGCTAGCAGCTCCGACGGGGGGTCTGGAAACACCATATATTTT.